What follows are 10 T cell receptor beta chains derived from one specimen sequenced in a study of cytomegalovirus exposure and HLA in healthy donors. With 60 Vbeta and 13 Jbeta primers, the PCR was carried out. Sequencing used immunoSEQ multiplex PCR; TCRdb keeps in-frame clones, though not all of them. The sample records approximately 110,000 clones, 80% to 85% being singletons. The sequenced sample consisted of PBMCs. The receptor source for this set is a man aged 25 to 45 in good health and CMV-seropositive.

V usage is TRBV7-9 and J usage is TRBJ1-3; 10 bases agree with TRBD1. Per germline, CDR1 SEHNR and CDR2 FQNEAQ (reference sequence). Germline trimming cut 7 bases from V and 4 bases from J; bases unmatched to any gene: 10. The CDR3 contains 16 residues. DNA of the CDR3: TGTGCCAGCAACTCAAGGACAGGGGGGGTCGGAAACACCATATATTTT. Its translation: CASNSRTGGVGNTIYF.

The chain employs TRBV4-2 and TRBJ1-2; 9 bases align to TRBD1. V lost 3 bases to trimming and J lost 3 bases; unmatched junction nucleotides: 5. CDR3 length equals 15 residues. Germline loops: CDR1 LGHNA, CDR2 YNFKEQ. The CDR3 loop is CASSQDRGGDYGYTF. CDR3 coding DNA: TGTGCCAGCAGCCAGGACAGGGGAGGCGACTATGGCTACACCTTC.

This chain uses TRBV5-1 with TRBJ2-2, with 7 bases lining up with TRBD1. V shed 0 bases, J shed 4 bases, and the junction held 6 bases outside the gene matches. In germline, CDR1 is SGHRS, CDR2 YFSETQ. CDR3 length equals 16 residues. This CDR3 is CASSLEGGQLTGELFF. Written as DNA, the CDR3 is TGCGCCAGCAGCTTGGAAGGGGGACAGCTCACCGGGGAGCTGTTTTTT.

The chain joins TRBV10-3 to TRBJ2-1, with 7 bases fitting TRBD1. CDR1 and CDR2 (germline): ENHRY, SYGVKD. The CDR3 is 15 residues long. V shed 6 bases and J 0 bases; nucleotides not matched to a gene: 5. The CDR3 sequence: CAIRETGNSYNEQFF. The CDR3, as DNA: TGTGCCATCAGAGAGACAGGGAACTCCTACAATGAGCAGTTCTTC.

The V and J genes are TRBV7-9 and TRBJ1-1; D unclear. CDR1 and CDR2 (germline): SEHNR, FQNEAQ (reference sequence). With 1 base removed from V and 2 bases from J, the gap between germline ends came to 8 bases. This CDR3 spans 14 amino acids. The DNA of the CDR3 is TGTGCCAGCAGCTTAGTGGAGGGTAACACTGAAGCTTTCTTT. Residues: CASSLVEGNTEAFF.

The chain has TRBV5-6 and TRBJ1-5; D gene unclear. CDR3 size: 16 residues. V lost 2 bases, J lost 1 base, and 13 bases lay in between. Germline assignment: CDR1 SGHDT and CDR2 YYEEEE. This chain's CDR3 is CASSFQGAWSNQPQHF. The CDR3 DNA is TGTGCCAGCAGCTTCCAAGGAGCCTGGAGCAATCAGCCCCAGCATTTT.

The CDR3 DNA sequence: TGTGCCAGCAGGCCCCAGGGGGACCCCAATCAGCCCCAGCATTTT. Its protein is CASRPQGDPNQPQHF. The chain has TRBV2 and TRBJ1-5; 7 bases line up with TRBD1. The CDR3 loop spans 15 amino acids. With V trimmed by 6 bases and J by 3 bases, 8 bases remained unmatched. Germline V gives CDR1 SNHLY, CDR2 FYNNEI.

The chain has TRBV25-1 and TRBJ2-7, with D maybe TRBD2 (5 bases). Trimming shortened V by 7 bases and J by 6 bases, and 22 bases separated the two germline ends. Germline lookup yields CDR1 MGHDK and CDR2 SYGVNS. The CDR3 has 15 residues. The CDR3 DNA reads as TGTGCCAGCATCATAAGCGAGGGTCCCGAGGGCGAGCAGTACTTC. As protein: CASIISEGPEGEQYF.

This chain uses TRBV19 with TRBJ1-3; D not certain. Trimming took 3 bases from V and 2 from J, leaving 11 bases between them. The CDR3 sequence is 15 residues long. Per germline, CDR1 LNHDA and CDR2 SQIVND (reference sequence). DNA of the CDR3: TGTGCCAGTAGTATCCCGACCGGGGCTGGAAACACCATATATTTT. Translating it yields CASSIPTGAGNTIYF.

CDR3 sequence: CASSDRGPHNSPLHF. The CDR3 DNA sequence: TGTGCCAGCAGTGATAGGGGCCCCCATAATTCACCCCTCCACTTT. V gene TRBV6-1 combines with J gene TRBJ1-6; D might be TRBD1 (5 bases). Germline V gives CDR1 MNHNS, CDR2 SASEGT. CDR3 length: 15 residues. Trimming took 3 bases from V and 5 from J, leaving 11 bases between them.